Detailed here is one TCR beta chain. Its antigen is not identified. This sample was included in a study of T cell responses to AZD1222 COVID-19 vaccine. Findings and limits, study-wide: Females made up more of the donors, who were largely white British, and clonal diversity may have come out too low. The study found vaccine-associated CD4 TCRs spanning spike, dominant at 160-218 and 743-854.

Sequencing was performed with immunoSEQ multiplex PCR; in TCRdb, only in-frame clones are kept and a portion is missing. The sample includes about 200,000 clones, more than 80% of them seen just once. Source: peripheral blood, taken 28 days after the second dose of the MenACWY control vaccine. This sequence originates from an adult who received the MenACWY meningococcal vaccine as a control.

The CDR3 nucleotides are TGTGCCTGGAGTCTCCAGTACGGCTACACCTTC. Translation: CAWSLQYGYTF. The chain has TRBV30 and TRBJ1-2; D is unclear. CDR1 GTSNPN and CDR2 SVGIG come from the germline V gene (reference sequence). Trimming stripped 2 bases from V and 8 bases from J, with 9 bases between. The CDR3 contains 11 residues.